The 14 T cell receptor beta chains below all came from one sample that was sequenced in a study of persistence of HIV-infected CD4 T cells. Lysates of CMV-infected fibroblasts at around 9.1 ug/mL stimulated these cells. Memory cells lacking CD40L and CD69 with high CD45RO were sorted. No cognate antigen is known for these TCRs. The libraries were made with immunoSEQ version 4 in survey mode. TCRdb keeps only in-frame clones here, not all; method: immunoSEQ multiplex PCR. Of about 33,000 clones detected, roughly 80% appear once; the ten largest clones hold 5% to 7.5%. This sample comprised CD4+ T cells sorted from PBMCs after roughly 17-hour stimulation, obtained from a patient who received antiretroviral therapy. The receptors were sampled from an adult woman with HIV who was CMV-seropositive.

V usage is TRBV10-3 and J usage is TRBJ1-4, with 9 bases fitting TRBD1. Germline lookup yields CDR1 ENHRY and CDR2 SYGVKD. Trimming removed 10 bases from V and 6 bases from J; junction bases left unmatched: 6. The CDR3 has 13 residues. The CDR3 reads CATSGQGDEKLFF. In nucleotides, the CDR3 is TGTGCCACATCGGGACAGGGTGATGAAAAACTGTTTTTT.

About this clone itself: This CDR3 is also generated by other DNA sequences in the sample. V and J are TRBV28 and TRBJ1-3; D is possibly TRBD1 (6 bases). Germline V lookup: CDR1 MDHEN, CDR2 SYDVKM. The CDR3 is 16 amino acids. V lost 5 bases and J lost 0, with 14 bases in between. The CDR3 nucleotides are TGTGCCAGCAGTCCCACAACAGGGAGCTCTGGAAACACCATATATTTT. Translation: CASSPTTGSSGNTIYF.

Only one count was recorded for this clone. The chain couples TRBV11-3 to TRBJ2-7, with D perhaps matching TRBD1 (6 bases). The CDR3 extends over 14 amino acids. In germline, CDR1 is SGHNT, CDR2 YENEEA. Trimming pared 2 bases from V and 3 bases from J, leaving 11 bases between. In DNA, the CDR3 is TGTGCCAGCAGCTTAACAGGGACGGTCTACGAGCAGTACTTC. This codes for CASSLTGTVYEQYF.

The J gene is TRBJ2-7, the V gene TRBV4-1; 8 bases map to TRBD2. The CDR3 runs to 16 residues. V shed 1 base and J 4 bases; nucleotides not matched to a gene: 9. The germline gives CDR1 MGHRA, CDR2 YSYEKL. The CDR3 loop is CASSQAGGAGLYEQYF. CDR3 sequence (DNA): TGCGCCAGCAGCCAAGCCGGGGGGGCAGGTCTTTACGAGCAGTACTTC.

The rearrangement links TRBV3-1 (or the pseudogene TRBV3-2) to TRBJ2-5; 9 nucleotides align to TRBD1. Trimming cost V 3 bases and J 4 bases; bases outside gene matches: 9. Germline V lookup: CDR1 LGHDT, CDR2 YNNKEL (reference sequence). This CDR3 region has 16 residues. This CDR3 reads CASSQGGTGRRETQYF. CDR3 sequence (DNA): TGTGCCAGCAGCCAGGGGGGGACAGGGCGTAGAGAGACCCAGTACTTC.

The chain uses TRBV5-4 and TRBJ1-6; D gene unclear. This CDR3 region has 14 residues. Trimming stripped 1 base from V and 7 bases from J, with 9 bases between. Germline V gene sequence: CDR1 SGHNT, CDR2 YYREEE (reference sequence). This CDR3 is CASSLSTVNSPLHF. The DNA of the CDR3 is TGTGCCAGCAGCTTGTCTACAGTAAATTCACCCCTCCACTTT.

This clone was seen more than once but under ten times. This chain connects TRBV6-2 or TRBV6-3 to TRBJ1-5; D possibly corresponds to TRBD1 (6 bases). V lost 2 bases to trimming and J lost 2 bases, with 28 bases between them. The length of the CDR3 is 21 residues. CDR1 and CDR2 from the germline V gene are MNHEY and SVGEGT. The CDR3 DNA reads as TGTGCCAGCAGTTACGAAGTTCCCCGGCACAGGGTGGGTGTAGGCAATCAGCCCCAGCATTTT. This translates into CASSYEVPRHRVGVGNQPQHF.

The chain uses TRBV9 and TRBJ2-5; TRBD1 agrees at 7 bases. V trimming: 3 bases; J trimming: 5 bases; junction bases outside the gene matches: 10. CDR3 length: 15 residues. The germline gives CDR1 SGDLS, CDR2 YYNGEE. CDR3 nucleotides: TGTGCCAGCAGCGAGGGGGCCAACCGGCGGGAGACCCAGTACTTC. Protein product: CASSEGANRRETQYF.

The gene calls are TRBV4-3 and TRBJ1-2; D is perhaps TRBD1 (5 bases). Per the germline V gene, CDR1 is LGHNA and CDR2 is YSLEER. Between the trimmed V and J ends, which lost 0 bases and 2 bases, there was a span of 10 bases. The CDR3 runs to 15 residues. CDR3 coding DNA: TGCGCCAGCAGCCAAGATGATCGGGGGAACTATGGCTACACCTTC. It is translated as CASSQDDRGNYGYTF.

V and J are TRBV19 and TRBJ1-1; no reliable D call. Trimming took 3 bases from V and 4 from J, leaving 18 bases between them. This CDR3 is 16 amino acids long. Germline V CDR1 and CDR2: LNHDA, SQIVND (reference sequence). The CDR3 spells CASSISPTRPATEAFF. The CDR3 DNA is TGTGCCAGTAGTATCAGTCCCACCCGTCCGGCCACTGAAGCTTTCTTT. Drawing the rest from reference TRBV19 and TRBJ1-1, the complete variable domain is DGGITQSPKYLFRKEGQNVTLSCEQNLNHDAMYWYRQDPGQGLRLIYYSQIVNDFQKGDIAEGYSVSREKKESFPLTVTSAQKNPTAFYLCASSISPTRPATEAFFGQGTRLTVV.

J is TRBJ2-2 and V is TRBV27, with D possibly TRBD2 on 6 matching bases. The ends were cut back, 6 bases at V and 0 bases at J, with 11 bases in the middle. The germline V gene encodes CDR1 MNHEY and CDR2 SMNVEV (reference sequence). This CDR3 comprises 15 residues. The CDR3 is CASSGWGANTGELFF. The DNA of the CDR3 is TGTGCCAGCAGCGGTTGGGGGGCGAACACCGGGGAGCTGTTTTTT.

The chain employs TRBV5-1 and TRBJ2-7; 8 positions match TRBD1. Looked up from germline, CDR1 is SGHRS and CDR2 is YFSETQ. V was pared by 4 bases and J by 6 bases, with 6 bases of the junction left unmatched. There are 13 residues in the CDR3. The DNA for the CDR3 is TGCGCCAGCAGCCACGATGGACAGGGCGAGCAGTACTTC. This encodes CASSHDGQGEQYF.

This sequence joins TRBV28 and TRBJ2-5, with TRBD1 matching over 9 bases. CDR1 and CDR2 (germline): MDHEN, SYDVKM. Losses at the gene ends were 5 bases for V and 3 bases for J; bases not matched to a gene: 4. The CDR3 has 14 residues. The CDR3, as DNA: TGTGCCAGCAGTATGAGGGACAGGGAAGAGACCCAGTACTTC. Translated: CASSMRDREETQYF.

The chain has TRBV29-1 and TRBJ2-5, with 11 bases that match TRBD2. V lost 7 bases to trimming and J lost 1 base; unmatched junction nucleotides: 5. Germline V gene sequence: CDR1 SQVTM, CDR2 ANQGSEA. The CDR3 totals 14 residues. CDR3 coding DNA: TGCAGCGCCACTAGCGGGGGCCTCCAAGAGACCCAGTACTTC. Translated: CSATSGGLQETQYF.